Each of the 21 T cell receptor beta chains below was sequenced from the same sample in a study of blood T cells in healthy people across ages. Then a second PCR, running about 6 to 11 cycles, was carried out with a sample-barcoded 5' primer and a J-beta primer mix. MiXCR, run by TCRdb on the 5' RACE reads, gives a single entry per CDR3 protein. The sample gives 1.5 million to 2 million distinct CDR3 sequences, 30% to 40% of which show up once; around 11% is in the top ten. The sample was blood. The receptors were sampled from a woman under 40 in good health.

The chain carries TRBV5-1 and TRBJ1-1; D is undetermined. The CDR3 has 13 residues. Germline-derived CDR1 and CDR2 are SGHRS and YFSETQ. Trimming pared 1 base from V and 7 bases from J, leaving 11 bases between. This CDR3 is CASSLTENSEAFF. CDR3 bases: TGCGCCAGCAGCTTGACGGAAAATAGTGAAGCTTTCTTT.

This rearrangement joins TRBV9 to TRBJ2-7; 9 bases align to TRBD2. CDR3 size: 14 residues. Trimming took 2 bases from V and 7 from J; bases not matched to a gene: 7. Per germline, CDR1 SGDLS and CDR2 YYNGEE. The CDR3 is CASSVSSLAGEQYF. DNA for the CDR3: TGTGCCAGCAGCGTCAGTAGCCTAGCGGGGGAGCAGTACTTC.

The chain links TRBV11-2 to TRBJ2-4; 9 nucleotides agree with TRBD2. The V segment lost 0 bases and the J segment 8 bases; nucleotides outside the gene matches: 20. The CDR3 length is 20 residues. CDR1 is SGHAT, CDR2 FQNNGV, per germline. CDR3 nucleotides: TGTGCCAGCAGCTTAGATCGTGTAGGGCTAGCGGGATGGGGTGGAGACATTCAGTACTTC. Translation: CASSLDRVGLAGWGGDIQYF. The variable domain in full, completed from reference TRBV11-2 and TRBJ2-4, reads EAGVAQSPRYKIIEKRQSVAFWCNPISGHATLYWYQQILGQGPKLLIQFQNNGVVDDSQLPKDRFSAERLKGVDSTLKIQPAKLEDSAVYLCASSLDRVGLAGWGGDIQYFGAGTRLSVL.

In this sample, this clonotype turned up a few times. The CDR3 sequence is CASSLPTSEQYF. DNA of the CDR3: TGTGCCAGCAGTTTACCCACCTCCGAGCAGTACTTC. The V call is TRBV28, the J call TRBJ2-7; D is unclear. The CDR3 runs to 12 residues. Germline V gene data show CDR1 as MDHEN and CDR2 as SYDVKM. V shed 2 bases and J shed 6 bases, with 8 bases lying between them.

The rearrangement uses TRBV27 and TRBJ2-5; a possible D gene is TRBD1 (6 bases). Germline lookup yields CDR1 MNHEY and CDR2 SMNVEV (reference sequence). V gave up 8 bases and J gave up 2 bases, with 18 bases separating them. The CDR3 consists of 15 residues. The CDR3 is CASRVGWGRQETQYF. CDR3 DNA sequence: TGTGCCAGCCGGGTTGGTTGGGGGCGGCAAGAGACCCAGTACTTC.

This chain joins TRBV27 and TRBJ2-2; D uncertain. The CDR3 extends over 15 amino acids. CDR1 is MNHEY, CDR2 SMNVEV, per germline (reference sequence). Trimming cost V 0 bases and J 1 base, with 6 bases left between them. CDR3 bases: TGTGCCAGCAGTTTATCCACGGGGAACACCGGGGAGCTGTTTTTT. Protein product: CASSLSTGNTGELFF.

This clonotype occurred once. V and J are TRBV11-2 and TRBJ1-1; D is unresolved. The V gene lost 3 bases and the J gene lost 1 base, with 9 bases spanning the gap. The length of the CDR3 is 14 residues. Germline loops: CDR1 SGHAT, CDR2 FQNNGV. The CDR3 nucleotides read TGTGCCAGCAGCTTCAATTTGCAGAACACTGAAGCTTTCTTT. It encodes CASSFNLQNTEAFF.

The V gene is TRBV28, the J gene TRBJ1-5; possible D gene TRBD1, 6 bases. From germline, CDR1 is MDHEN and CDR2 SYDVKM. The ends were cut back, 8 bases at V and 2 bases at J, with 13 bases in the middle. This CDR3 spans 14 amino acids. The DNA for the CDR3 is TGTGCCAGCCTCCGGGGGCATGGCAATCAGCCCCAGCATTTT. Translation: CASLRGHGNQPQHF.

This clonotype has only a few counts. This sequence joins TRBV29-1 and TRBJ2-2; D is ambiguous. V was clipped by 0 bases and J by 5 bases, with 7 bases between them. The CDR3 sequence is 13 residues long. Germline V gene lookup returns CDR1 SQVTM and CDR2 ANQGSEA. This chain's CDR3 is CSVEDSRTGELFF. For the CDR3, the DNA is TGCAGCGTTGAAGATAGCCGAACCGGGGAGCTGTTTTTT.

The chain links TRBV20-1 to TRBJ2-5, with a tentative D call TRBD2 (6 bases). The tail of the sequence fits TRBJ2-7 better, so the J call may be wrong. This CDR3 has 12 amino acids. Per the germline V gene, CDR1 is DFQATT and CDR2 is SNEGSKA (reference sequence). The CDR3 coding sequence is TGCAGTGCTATAGGGCGGGGATGCGAGCAGTACTTC. It yields the protein CSAIGRGCEQYF.

The rearrangement links TRBV20-1 to TRBJ2-3; 8 bases are a match to TRBD1. V gave up 0 bases and J gave up 5 bases; unmatched junction bases: 4. CDR1 DFQATT and CDR2 SNEGSKA come from the germline V gene (reference sequence). This CDR3 comprises 14 residues. The CDR3 DNA reads TGCAGTGCTAGAGATCGGACAGGGAAAGATACGCAGTATTTT. Translated, it gives CSARDRTGKDTQYF.

The chain links TRBV7-9 to TRBJ2-7; 10 bases map to TRBD2. V was pared by 5 bases and J by 2 bases, with 9 bases of the junction left unmatched. This CDR3 region has 16 residues. The germline V gene has CDR1 SEHNR and CDR2 FQNEAQ (reference sequence). CDR3 sequence: CASSPSPGTSAYEQYF. CDR3 sequence (DNA): TGTGCCAGCAGCCCCTCTCCCGGGACTAGCGCCTACGAGCAGTACTTC.

The table lists this clonotype with a few counts. This rearrangement joins TRBV28 to TRBJ2-1; D is perhaps TRBD2 (6 bases). The germline V gene encodes CDR1 MDHEN and CDR2 SYDVKM. The CDR3 covers 15 residues. V was pared by 8 bases and J by 6 bases, with 20 bases between. The CDR3 coding sequence is TGTGCCAGCGTCGTCGCGGGGCCGAACATCAATGAGCAGTTCTTC. Translating gives CASVVAGPNINEQFF.

This CDR3 is CAISGETGTGDNEQFF. CDR3 nucleotides: TGTGCCATCAGTGGGGAAACCGGGACAGGGGACAATGAGCAGTTCTTC. The V gene is TRBV10-3, the J gene TRBJ2-1, with 10 bases matching TRBD1. The CDR3 has 16 residues. Looked up from germline, CDR1 is ENHRY and CDR2 is SYGVKD. Trimming cost V 4 bases and J 5 bases; bases outside gene matches: 8.

This clonotype was observed a few times. This chain uses TRBV29-1 with TRBJ1-1; 9 bases map to TRBD1. The V gene's germline CDR1 is SQVTM and CDR2 ANQGSEA. The V and J ends lost 8 bases and 5 bases, in that order; junction bases with no gene match: 12. The CDR3 spans 14 residues. The CDR3 loop reads CSTLLGQGRTEAFF. Here the CDR3 DNA reads TGCAGCACCCTACTTGGACAGGGGCGGACTGAAGCTTTCTTT.

This clonotype has just a few counts. The rearrangement uses TRBV27 and TRBJ2-3; either TRBD1 or TRBD2 may fit D (5 bases each). V lost 3 bases and J lost 5, with 12 bases in between. This CDR3 has 14 residues. Germline CDR1 and CDR2: MNHEY and SMNVEV (reference sequence). CDR3 bases: TGTGCCAGCAGTTTGAGGGGCATATTAGATACGCAGTATTTT. Protein product: CASSLRGILDTQYF.

This clonotype was counted ten times or more. The chain combines TRBV7-8 with TRBJ2-2, with a weak D call TRBD1 (6 bases). The V end was cut by 8 bases, the J end by 2 bases, with 15 bases between. CDR1 SGHVS and CDR2 FQNEAQ come from the germline V gene. The length of the CDR3 is 15 residues. The CDR3 sequence: CASGPSGANTGELFF. The CDR3 DNA follows: TGTGCCAGCGGACCCTCAGGGGCAAACACCGGGGAGCTGTTTTTT.

This clonotype was detected only a few times. The chain is built from TRBV28 and TRBJ1-2; 8 bases match TRBD1. V lost 3 bases to trimming and J lost 9 bases; unmatched junction nucleotides: 3. CDR1 and CDR2 (germline): MDHEN, SYDVKM. This CDR3 spans 12 amino acids. CDR3 DNA: TGTGCCAGCAGTTTTGGGGACAGGCGCTACACCTTC. This gives the protein CASSFGDRRYTF.

This clonotype was seen a few times. The chain carries TRBV15 and TRBJ2-1; 8 bases line up with TRBD2. With 0 bases clipped from V and 9 bases from J, the junction kept 10 bases outside the gene matches. The CDR3 length is 16 residues. Germline V lookup: CDR1 LNHNV, CDR2 YYDKDF (reference sequence). CDR3 DNA: TGTGCCACCAGCAGAGATAGGAGCGGGAGATCTCTTGAGCAGTTCTTC. Its translation is CATSRDRSGRSLEQFF.

The V gene is TRBV28, the J gene TRBJ2-1; D is perhaps TRBD1 (6 bases). The CDR3 has 12 amino acids. V shed 8 bases and J shed 5 bases, with 10 bases lying between them. Germline CDR1 MDHEN, CDR2 SYDVKM. Here the CDR3 DNA reads TGTGCCAGCGAACAGGGTCACAATGAGCAGTTCTTC. Protein sequence: CASEQGHNEQFF.

This clonotype was detected only a few times. The V gene is TRBV7-9, the J gene TRBJ1-2; tentatively, D is TRBD1 (5 bases). The V gene lost 2 bases and the J gene lost 8 bases, with 21 bases spanning the gap. Looked up from germline, CDR1 is SEHNR and CDR2 is FQNEAQ (reference sequence). This CDR3 comprises 16 residues. CDR3 protein: CASSLSGGASGFGYTF. CDR3 nucleotides: TGTGCCAGCAGCTTATCCGGAGGGGCCAGCGGTTTCGGCTACACCTTC. Full variable domain (outside the CDR3, taken from reference TRBV7-9 and TRBJ1-2): DTGVSQNPRHKITKRGQNVTFRCDPISEHNRLYWYRQTLGQGPEFLTYFQNEAQLEKSRLLSDRFSAERPKGSFSTLEIQRTEQGDSAMYLCASSLSGGASGFGYTFGSGTRLTVV.